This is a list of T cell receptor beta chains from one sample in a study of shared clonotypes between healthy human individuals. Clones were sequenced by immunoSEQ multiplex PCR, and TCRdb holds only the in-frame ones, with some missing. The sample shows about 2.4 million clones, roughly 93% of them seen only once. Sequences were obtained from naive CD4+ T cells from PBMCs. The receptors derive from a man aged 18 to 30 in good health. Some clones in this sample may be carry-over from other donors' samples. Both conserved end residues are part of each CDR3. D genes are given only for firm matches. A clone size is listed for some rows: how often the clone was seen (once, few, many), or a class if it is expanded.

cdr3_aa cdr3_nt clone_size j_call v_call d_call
CASSQARGGNRFSYNEQFF TGCGCCAGCAGCCAAGCCCGGGGAGGGAACCGCTTCTCCTACAATGAGCAGTTCTTC - TRBJ2-1 TRBV4-1 TRBD2
CASSLLAGNEQYF TGTGCCAGCAGCTTGCTAGCGGGAAACGAGCAGTACTTC - TRBJ2-7 TRBV5-4 TRBD2
CASSLGSGTANTGELFF TGCGCCAGCAGCTTGGGTTCCGGGACAGCGAACACCGGGGAGCTGTTTTTT - TRBJ2-2 TRBV5-1 TRBD1
CASSSYDRGRETQYF TGTGCCAGCAGCTCTTACGACAGGGGAAGGGAGACCCAGTACTTC - TRBJ2-5 TRBV7-2 TRBD1
CASSPDVGLALYNEQFF TGCGCCAGCAGCCCCGACGTGGGCCTAGCCCTATACAATGAGCAGTTCTTC - TRBJ2-1 TRBV4-3 -
CASSIGTGGKVLTF TGTGCCAGCAGCATAGGGACAGGGGGGAAGGTCCTGACTTTC - TRBJ2-6 TRBV9 TRBD1
CASSSQPGLSTDTQYF TGCGCCAGCAGCTCACAACCGGGACTTAGCACAGATACGCAGTATTTT - TRBJ2-3 TRBV5-1 -
CASSLVGGHTDTQYF TGTGCCAGCAGCTTAGTTGGCGGGCACACAGATACGCAGTATTTT - TRBJ2-3 TRBV7-9 -
CAWSEYRPQETQYF TGTGCCTGGAGTGAGTACAGGCCCCAAGAGACCCAGTACTTC - TRBJ2-5 TRBV30 -
CASSRGQGASNEQYF TGTGCCAGCTCACGGGGACAGGGGGCATCTAACGAGCAGTACTTC - TRBJ2-7 TRBV18 TRBD1
CATSRDLRGRVGTEAFF TGTGCCACCAGCAGAGATTTGAGGGGGCGCGTGGGCACTGAAGCTTTCTTT - TRBJ1-1 TRBV15 TRBD1
CASSPLTGVYEQYF TGTGCCAGCTCACCATTGACAGGGGTCTACGAGCAGTACTTC - TRBJ2-7 TRBV18 TRBD1
CAIINPGQGVYEQYF TGTGCCATCATTAATCCGGGACAGGGGGTATACGAGCAGTACTTC - TRBJ2-7 TRBV10-3 TRBD1
CARSLTGQDSLSGANVLTF TGTGCCAGAAGCCTGACCGGACAGGATTCCCTCTCTGGGGCCAACGTCCTGACTTTC - TRBJ2-6 TRBV5-3 TRBD1
CAWSVGGWDSSYEQYF TGTGCCTGGAGTGTAGGGGGGTGGGACAGCTCCTACGAGCAGTACTTC - TRBJ2-7 TRBV30 -
CARSLVRQTYEQYF TGTGCCAGAAGCTTAGTGCGACAGACCTACGAGCAGTACTTC - TRBJ2-7 TRBV7-5 -
CAWSLAVGRAYEQYF TGTGCCTGGAGCCTAGCAGTGGGGAGGGCCTACGAGCAGTACTTC - TRBJ2-7 TRBV30 TRBD2
CASSRTGRVQHF TGTGCCAGCAGCCGGACAGGCCGGGTCCAGCATTTT - TRBJ1-5 TRBV2 TRBD1
CASSQIPGQGTYEQYF TGCGCCAGCAGCCAGATACCGGGACAGGGGACCTACGAGCAGTACTTC - TRBJ2-7 TRBV4-1 TRBD1
CASSPTRRTEQFF TGCGCCAGCAGCCCGACACGACGGACCGAGCAGTTCTTC - TRBJ2-1 TRBV5-1 -
CASSLAAQTQYF TGTGCCAGCAGCTTGGCCGCCCAGACCCAGTACTTC - TRBJ2-5 TRBV5-5 -
CASSLGLAGVGGQETQYF TGTGCCAGCAGCTTGGGGCTAGCGGGAGTAGGGGGCCAAGAGACCCAGTACTTC - TRBJ2-5 TRBV7-6 TRBD2
CASSVWTGSRDQPQHF TGTGCCAGCAGCGTTTGGACAGGGAGTAGGGATCAGCCCCAGCATTTT - TRBJ1-5 TRBV5-5 TRBD1
CASSSRRYEQYF TGTGCCAGCAGCTCGAGGAGGTACGAGCAGTACTTC once TRBJ2-7 TRBV11-2 -
CASRYGTLNTEAFF TGCGCCAGCAGATACGGGACACTGAACACTGAAGCTTTCTTT few TRBJ1-1 TRBV4-1 -
CASSQGLRDRPQHF TGTGCCAGCAGCCAAGGCCTCAGGGATCGGCCCCAGCATTTT - TRBJ1-5 TRBV4-2 -
CASSGSGMYGYTF TGTGCCAGCAGTGGGAGTGGTATGTATGGCTACACCTTC - TRBJ1-2 TRBV6-1 -
CASSLRLGTSGMSNEQFF TGTGCCAGCAGCTTGCGTTTGGGGACTAGCGGTATGTCGAATGAGCAGTTCTTC - TRBJ2-1 TRBV5-6 TRBD2
CASSLQTSGTNEQFF TGCGCCAGCAGCTTGCAGACTAGCGGGACCAATGAGCAGTTCTTC once TRBJ2-1 TRBV5-1 TRBD2
CASSLTGATEAFF TGCGCCAGCAGCTTGACGGGGGCGACTGAAGCTTTCTTT - TRBJ1-1 TRBV5-1 -
CASTLPGLAGRYNEQFF TGTGCCAGCACCCTGCCGGGACTAGCGGGAAGGTATAATGAGCAGTTCTTC - TRBJ2-1 TRBV28 TRBD2
CASSIGDTRSTYGYTF TGCGCCAGCAGCATAGGGGACACAAGGTCCACCTATGGCTACACCTTC - TRBJ1-2 TRBV4-3 -
CASSLGVNGYTF TGTGCCAGCAGCTTGGGGGTGAATGGCTACACCTTC - TRBJ1-2 TRBV5-5 -
CASSPRTGGNYGYTF TGTGCCAGCAGCCCGAGGACAGGGGGCAACTATGGCTACACCTTC - TRBJ1-2 TRBV9 TRBD1
CASSLLAGYSVNEQFF TGTGCCAGCAGCCTACTAGCGGGATACTCTGTTAATGAGCAGTTCTTC - TRBJ2-1 TRBV7-6 TRBD2
CASSIVHRETPNEQFF TGTGCCAGTAGTATAGTTCACAGGGAAACCCCCAATGAGCAGTTCTTC - TRBJ2-1 TRBV19 -
CSASPGGGYEQYF TGCAGCGCTAGTCCCGGGGGGGGCTACGAGCAGTACTTC - TRBJ2-7 TRBV29-1 TRBD2
CASGSSGSPNEQFF TGCGCCAGCGGGTCTAGCGGGAGCCCCAATGAGCAGTTCTTC once TRBJ2-1 TRBV5-1 TRBD2
CSVDLGGYGYTF TGCAGCGTTGACTTGGGGGGCTATGGCTACACCTTC - TRBJ1-2 TRBV29-1 -
CASSPHRDRALAKNIQYF TGTGCCAGCAGCCCCCATAGAGACAGAGCACTAGCCAAAAACATTCAGTACTTC - TRBJ2-4 TRBV9 -
CASSGLVTDTQYF TGTGCCAGCAGTGGGCTGGTGACAGATACGCAGTATTTT - TRBJ2-3 TRBV2 -
CASSLEPLRITDTQYF TGTGCCAGCAGCTTAGAGCCCCTCAGGATCACAGATACGCAGTATTTT - TRBJ2-3 TRBV7-2 -
CASRTPGTGGLGYTF TGTGCCAGCAGGACCCCCGGGACAGGGGGCCTTGGCTACACCTTC once TRBJ1-2 TRBV28 TRBD1
CASRPSGANVLTF TGTGCCAGCAGACCTTCTGGGGCCAACGTCCTGACTTTC - TRBJ2-6 TRBV7-2 -
CASSETGANVLTF TGTGCCAGTAGTGAGACCGGGGCCAACGTCCTGACTTTC - TRBJ2-6 TRBV19 -